This T cell receptor (beta chain) was found in a study of cytomegalovirus exposure and HLA in healthy donors. Overall study context: Earlier, fewer than 140 million unique TCR beta sequences were recovered from 170 million or so T cells by an analysis.

This CDR3 is 15 amino acids long. CDR1 is SGHAT, CDR2 FQNNGV, per germline. V lost 8 bases, J lost 4 bases, and 14 bases stayed unmatched. PCR used 60 Vbeta primers and 13 Jbeta primers. Authors' data handling: Later work found around 72 million unique TCR beta chains, with roughly 11 million shared. Measured with immunoSEQ multiplex PCR; TCRdb has only the in-frame clones, and not every one. D and trimming were read from the DNA, whereas the V and J calls and clone size are those reported in that table. The sample lists around 210,000 clones; approximately 80% were seen once. The chain recombines TRBV11-2 with TRBJ2-7; 7 bases align to TRBD1. Sequenced material: PBMCs. This receptor was taken from a young woman in good health and CMV-seronegative. For the CDR3, the DNA is TGTGCCAGCTTCGAATCCGGGACAGATCCTTACGAGCAGTACTTC. This translates into CASFESGTDPYEQYF.